One and the same sample provided the 15 T cell receptor beta chains below, sequenced in a study of response to subunit inactivated influenza vaccine. In TCRdb, the RT-PCR reads were re-called with MiXCR into one record per CDR3 protein. The sample lists hundreds of thousands of distinct CDR3 sequences; about an eighth were seen once. The source material was PBMCs from blood, sampled around seven weeks after vaccination. The receptor source for this set is a man aged 45-65 years who received an inactivated influenza vaccine.

This clonotype has just a few counts. The chain employs TRBV28 and TRBJ2-6, with 8 bases fitting TRBD1. CDR1 is MDHEN and CDR2 is SYDVKM in the germline V gene. This CDR3 spans 18 amino acids. V was clipped by 2 bases and J by 2 bases; unmatched bases: 8. The CDR3 DNA reads as TGTGCCAGCAGTTTAAGGCAGGGGGCCGTACCTGGGGCCAACGTCCTGACTTTC. Translation gives CASSLRQGAVPGANVLTF.

A few counts support this clonotype. The genes are TRBV27 and TRBJ2-2; D ambiguous. CDR1 MNHEY and CDR2 SMNVEV come from the germline V gene (reference sequence). V gave up 0 bases and J gave up 4 bases, with 9 bases separating them. The CDR3 totals 15 residues. CDR3 DNA: TGTGCCAGCAGTTTATCTAGTTGGGGCACCGGGGAGCTGTTTTTT. Translating gives CASSLSSWGTGELFF.

This clonotype was counted ten times or more. The chain carries TRBV12-3 or TRBV12-4 and TRBJ1-2; possibly TRBD1 for D (5 bases). The germline V and J ends were trimmed by 3 bases and 4 bases, with 6 bases remaining between them. The CDR3 loop spans 12 amino acids. The CDR3 DNA sequence: TGTGCCAGCAGTTTGACAGTCTATGGCTACACCTTC. Protein sequence: CASSLTVYGYTF.

A few counts support this clonotype. This chain joins TRBV20-1 and TRBJ1-1; no firm D call. Germline V gene data show CDR1 as DFQATT and CDR2 as SNEGSKA (reference sequence). The CDR3 is 10 residues long. V dropped 6 bases and J dropped 7 bases, with 9 bases sitting between them. The chain's CDR3 is CSAGWNEAFF. The CDR3 nucleotides read TGCAGTGCCGGATGGAATGAAGCTTTCTTT.

This chain joins TRBV6-2 or TRBV6-3 and TRBJ2-7; D may be TRBD1 (5 bases). From germline, CDR1 is MNHEY and CDR2 SVGEGT. Trimming took off 0 bases at V and 3 bases at J, with 24 bases between the two ends. The CDR3 spans 19 residues. The CDR3 spells CASSYSWQGSNSADYEQYF. The DNA of the CDR3 is TGTGCCAGCAGTTACTCGTGGCAGGGTAGCAATTCGGCGGACTACGAGCAGTACTTC.

A few counts support this clonotype. This sequence joins TRBV18 and TRBJ2-7, with D uncertain. Trimming left V 2 bases short and J 1 base short, with 12 bases between. This CDR3 has 15 residues. The germline CDR1 and CDR2 sequences are KGHSH and LQKENI. The CDR3 DNA sequence: TGTGCCAGCTCACCAGTCCTCGCAGCGTCCTACGAGCAGTACTTC. Protein product: CASSPVLAASYEQYF.

The CDR3 here is CASSLDRGAETQYF. The CDR3 nucleotides read TGCGCCAGCAGCTTGGACAGGGGGGCAGAGACCCAGTACTTC. The chain couples TRBV5-1 to TRBJ2-5, with 8 nucleotides matching TRBD1. The germline V gene encodes CDR1 SGHRS and CDR2 YFSETQ. The length of the CDR3 is 14 residues. Germline trimming cut 0 bases from V and 4 bases from J; bases unmatched to any gene: 2.

This CDR3 is CASSQDQADYNEQFF. In nucleotides, the CDR3 is TGCGCCAGCAGCCAAGATCAGGCAGATTACAATGAGCAGTTCTTC. The rearrangement links TRBV4-1 to TRBJ2-1, with D uncertain. The V end lost 0 bases, the J end lost 4 bases, and 10 bases lay between the germline ends. Germline V gene sequence: CDR1 MGHRA, CDR2 YSYEKL. CDR3 size: 15 residues.

This clonotype was detected many times. Here the CDR3 reads CASSLGSPRQFF. CDR3 nucleotide sequence: TGTGCCAGCAGCTTAGGGAGTCCCAGGCAGTTCTTC. The rearrangement uses TRBV7-2 and TRBJ2-1; no clear D gene. CDR1 and CDR2 from the germline V gene are SGHTA and FQGNSA. V was shortened by 1 base and J by 12 bases, with 10 bases between the two germline ends. There are 12 residues in the CDR3.

This clonotype was recorded a few times. J is TRBJ2-5 and V is TRBV5-1; D gene unclear. V dropped 2 bases and J dropped 0 bases, with 5 bases sitting between them. The CDR3 runs to 13 residues. CDR1 and CDR2 (germline): SGHRS, YFSETQ. The CDR3 nucleotides are TGCGCCAGCAGCTTACAGAACCAAGAGACCCAGTACTTC. As protein: CASSLQNQETQYF.

This clonotype was picked up a small number of times. The chain uses TRBV20-1 and TRBJ2-5; unclear D gene. Germline V gene lookup returns CDR1 DFQATT and CDR2 SNEGSKA (reference sequence). V lost 1 base and J lost 5, with 8 bases in between. CDR3 length: 12 residues. CDR3 bases: TGCAGTGCTAGAGCCCTCTCCGAGACCCAGTACTTC. Protein sequence: CSARALSETQYF.

This chain joins TRBV6-2 or TRBV6-3 and TRBJ2-3, with D possibly matching TRBD2 (7 bases). From germline, CDR1 is MNHEY and CDR2 SVGEGT. The V and J ends lost 2 bases and 2 bases respectively, with 17 bases between them. The CDR3 is made up of 17 amino acids. CDR3 in amino acids: CASSYGGGRLLTDTQYF. The CDR3 DNA sequence: TGTGCCAGCAGTTACGGGGGGGGCCGCCTCCTCACAGATACGCAGTATTTT.

The table lists this clonotype with many counts. The chain uses TRBV12-3 or TRBV12-4 and TRBJ2-7, with a tentative D call TRBD1 (6 bases). V lost 2 bases to trimming and J lost 3 bases, with 14 bases between them. This CDR3 region has 15 residues. CDR3 sequence: CASSLSGGVSYEQYF. The CDR3 DNA is TGTGCCAGCAGTTTAAGTGGGGGCGTCAGCTACGAGCAGTACTTC.

The chain links TRBV5-4 to TRBJ2-1; D is ambiguous. Germline CDR1 reads SGHNT; CDR2 reads YYREEE (reference sequence). This CDR3 is built from 13 residues. V lost 2 bases and J 7 bases, leaving 10 bases between the germline ends. The CDR3 loop is CASSFGAENEQFF. As DNA, the CDR3 is TGTGCCAGCAGCTTCGGCGCAGAGAATGAGCAGTTCTTC.

This clonotype was seen a few times. The V gene is TRBV20-1, the J gene TRBJ2-5; TRBD2 matches 11 bases. This CDR3 has 16 residues. V dropped 6 bases and J dropped 5; count of bases not matched to a gene: 14. Per germline, CDR1 DFQATT and CDR2 SNEGSKA (reference sequence). The CDR3 reads CSATGTSGKLAETQYF. CDR3 coding DNA: TGCAGTGCAACCGGGACTAGCGGAAAACTAGCGGAGACCCAGTACTTC.